This T cell receptor beta chain appears in the sequencing data of a study of PD-L1 blockade in urothelial cancer. Germline assignment: CDR1 SGHTA and CDR2 FQGTGA. The V gene end was trimmed by 0 bases and the J gene end by 6 bases; junction bases not matched to a gene: 9. The CDR3 is 17 residues long. The method was immunoSEQ multiplex PCR; TCRdb's version includes in-frame clones alone and lacks a portion of them. Altogether tens of thousands of clones are present, around 93% being singletons, with the ten largest covering 0.85% to 0.9%. This sample's time point: peripheral blood 6 weeks after treatment start.

Sequencing used PBMCs, obtained around atezolizumab (anti-PD-L1) treatment. The clonotype originates from a woman of 80 years or more with urothelial cancer. The gene calls are TRBV7-3 and TRBJ2-2; 8 bases are shared with TRBD1. The CDR3 nucleotides read TGTGCCAGCAGCTTAACTTTATCGACAGGGGCGGCCGGGGAGCTGTTTTTT. Translated: CASSLTLSTGAAGELFF.